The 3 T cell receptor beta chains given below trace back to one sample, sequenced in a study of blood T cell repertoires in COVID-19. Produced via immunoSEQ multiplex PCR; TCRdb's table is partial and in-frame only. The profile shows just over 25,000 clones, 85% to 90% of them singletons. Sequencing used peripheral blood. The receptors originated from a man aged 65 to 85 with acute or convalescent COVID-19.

The CDR3 region has the DNA TGTGCCAGCAGGTTGCCCGGGACAGGTTACTACACCTTC. This translates into CASRLPGTGYYTF. The chain links TRBV5-6 to TRBJ1-2, with 8 bases matching TRBD1. This CDR3 spans 13 amino acids. The J segment lost 10 bases and the V segment lost 5 bases, leaving 10 bases of the junction unmatched. Looked up from germline, CDR1 is SGHDT and CDR2 is YYEEEE.

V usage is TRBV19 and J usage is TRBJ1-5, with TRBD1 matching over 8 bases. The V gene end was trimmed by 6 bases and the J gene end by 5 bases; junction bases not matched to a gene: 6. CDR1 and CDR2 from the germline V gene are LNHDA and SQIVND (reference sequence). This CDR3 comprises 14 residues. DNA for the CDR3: TGTGCCAGTAGGGACAGGGAAAGTTATCAGCCCCAGCATTTT. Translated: CASRDRESYQPQHF.

This chain's CDR3 is CASTGLADTDTQYF. The CDR3 DNA follows: TGTGCCAGCACGGGACTAGCGGACACAGATACGCAGTATTTT. The chain combines TRBV2 with TRBJ2-3, with 11 nucleotides matching TRBD2. Germline V gene lookup returns CDR1 SNHLY and CDR2 FYNNEI. The CDR3 totals 14 residues. V was pared by 7 bases and J by 2 bases, with 2 bases of the junction left unmatched.